The 8 T cell receptor beta chains presented below share a single source sample, sequenced in a study of Tregs in tolerant kidney transplant recipients. FACS sorting followed a 6-day coculture of CFSE-labeled recipient PBMCs with irradiated graft donor PBMCs. These receptors are not linked to any known antigen. TCRdb keeps only in-frame clones here, not all; method: immunoSEQ multiplex PCR. The table includes about 15,000 clones, about half detected once. Sequenced here: CD4+ T cells from blood cultured with allogeneic cells, sampled before the transplant. The source is a human patient who received a combined kidney and bone marrow transplant.

The chain employs TRBV5-4 and TRBJ1-1, with unresolved D. There are 14 residues in the CDR3. V lost 1 base, J lost 0 bases, and 7 bases lay in between. Germline V CDR1 and CDR2: SGHNT, YYREEE (reference sequence). CDR3 region: CASSLKGVNTEAFF. The CDR3 region has the DNA TGTGCCAGCAGCTTGAAGGGAGTGAACACTGAAGCTTTCTTT.

The chain employs TRBV19 and TRBJ1-4; 8 nucleotides agree with TRBD1. Per germline, CDR1 LNHDA and CDR2 SQIVND (reference sequence). V was clipped by 5 bases and J by 9 bases; unmatched bases: 14. The CDR3 is made up of 16 amino acids. The CDR3 region has the DNA TGTGCCAGTAGTCTCAATAGACAGGGGAAGATTCAAAAACTGTTTTTT. Its protein is CASSLNRQGKIQKLFF.

The gene calls are TRBV2 and TRBJ2-3, with a possible D match to TRBD1 (6 bases). Trimming cost V 6 bases and J 1 base, with 11 bases left between them. In germline, CDR1 is SNHLY, CDR2 FYNNEI. The CDR3 runs to 14 residues. The CDR3 sequence: CASRTGLGTDTQYF. In DNA form, the CDR3 reads TGTGCCAGCAGAACAGGGTTGGGCACAGATACGCAGTATTTT.

This clone qualifies as medium-sized. This rearrangement joins TRBV2 to TRBJ2-7; unclear D gene. V was clipped by 6 bases and J by 2 bases, with 17 bases between them. There are 15 residues in the CDR3. Germline CDR1 SNHLY, CDR2 FYNNEI. CDR3 protein: CASRPTVVSAYEQYF. As DNA, the CDR3 is TGTGCCAGCAGGCCAACAGTTGTGTCCGCCTACGAGCAGTACTTC.

The V call is TRBV6-6, the J call TRBJ2-7, with a possible D match to TRBD1 (7 bases). Germline CDR1 MNHNY, CDR2 SVGAGI (reference sequence). The length of the CDR3 is 15 residues. The V end was cut by 1 base, the J end by 3 bases, with 13 bases between. The CDR3 spells CASSYFRGVVYEQYF. The CDR3 nucleotides read TGTGCCAGCAGTTACTTCAGGGGGGTAGTCTACGAGCAGTACTTC.

The V gene is TRBV7-2, the J gene TRBJ1-2; 8 bases are shared with TRBD1. The CDR3 sequence is 15 residues long. V dropped 4 bases and J dropped 4; count of bases not matched to a gene: 8. Germline V CDR1 and CDR2: SGHTA, FQGNSA. The CDR3 bases are TGTGCCAGCAGCTCATCACAGGACAGGGCCTATGGCTACACCTTC. This translates into CASSSSQDRAYGYTF.

By share, this clone counts as medium-sized. This sequence joins TRBV6-5 and TRBJ2-2, with a tentative D call TRBD2 (5 bases). V lost 8 bases and J lost 6, with 13 bases in between. The CDR3 spans 13 residues. CDR1 is MNHEY and CDR2 is SVGAGI in the germline V gene. This CDR3 reads CASETGYSGELFF. CDR3 DNA sequence: TGTGCCAGCGAAACGGGGTATTCCGGGGAGCTGTTTTTT.

Relative to its sample, this clone is medium-sized. The V and J genes are TRBV14 and TRBJ1-4, with D tentatively TRBD1 (6 bases). This CDR3 spans 17 amino acids. The ends were cut back, 4 bases at V and 4 bases at J, with 19 bases in the middle. CDR1 is SGHDN and CDR2 is FVKESK in the germline V gene. The CDR3 bases are TGTGCCAGCAGCCCCGAAAACAGGGATCGGGGTAATGAAAAACTGTTTTTT. Translating gives CASSPENRDRGNEKLFF. Complete variable domain (other parts from reference TRBV14 and TRBJ1-4): EAGVTQFPSHSVIEKGQTVTLRCDPISGHDNLYWYRRVMGKEIKFLLHFVKESKQDESGMPNNRFLAERTGGTYSTLKVQPAELEDSGVYFCASSPENRDRGNEKLFFGSGTQLSVL.